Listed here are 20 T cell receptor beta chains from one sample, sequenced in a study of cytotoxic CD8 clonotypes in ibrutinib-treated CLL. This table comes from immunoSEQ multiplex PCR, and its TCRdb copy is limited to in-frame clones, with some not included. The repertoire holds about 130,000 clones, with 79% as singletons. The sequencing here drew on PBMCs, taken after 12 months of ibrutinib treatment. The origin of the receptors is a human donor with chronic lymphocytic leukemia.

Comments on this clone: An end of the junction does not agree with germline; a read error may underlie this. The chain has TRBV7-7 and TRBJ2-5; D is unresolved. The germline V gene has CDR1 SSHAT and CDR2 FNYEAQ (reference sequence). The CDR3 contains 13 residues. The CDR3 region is CASSPTSGETQYF. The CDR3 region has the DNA TGTGCTAGCAGCCCGACGTCCGGAGAGACCCAGTACTTC.

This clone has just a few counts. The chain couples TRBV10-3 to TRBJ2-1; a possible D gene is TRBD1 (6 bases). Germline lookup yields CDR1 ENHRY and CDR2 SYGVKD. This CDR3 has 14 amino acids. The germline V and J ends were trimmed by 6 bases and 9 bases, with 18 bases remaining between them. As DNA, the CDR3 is TGTGCCATCAGCCGAATCAACAGGGATAGTGAGCAGTTCTTC. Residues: CAISRINRDSEQFF.

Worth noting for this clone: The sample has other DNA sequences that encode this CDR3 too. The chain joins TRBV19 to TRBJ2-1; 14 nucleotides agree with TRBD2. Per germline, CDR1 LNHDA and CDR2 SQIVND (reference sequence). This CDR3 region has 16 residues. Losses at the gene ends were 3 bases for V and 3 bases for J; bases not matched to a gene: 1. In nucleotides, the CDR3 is TGTGCCAGTAGTATGGGACTAGCGGGAGACTACAATGAGCAGTTCTTC. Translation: CASSMGLAGDYNEQFF.

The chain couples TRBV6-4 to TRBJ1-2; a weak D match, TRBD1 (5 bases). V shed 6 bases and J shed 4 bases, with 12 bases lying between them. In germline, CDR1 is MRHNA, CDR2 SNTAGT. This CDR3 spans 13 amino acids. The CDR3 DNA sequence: TGTGCCAGCAGCCCCAGGGAAGGCTATGGCTACACCTTC. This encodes CASSPREGYGYTF.

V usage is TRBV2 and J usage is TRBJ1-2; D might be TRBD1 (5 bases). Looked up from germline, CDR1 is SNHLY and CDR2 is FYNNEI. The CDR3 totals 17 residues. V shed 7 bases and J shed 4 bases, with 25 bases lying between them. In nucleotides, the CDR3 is TGTGCCAGCACCGCTCGAGGGGAGGGCGAAACGGGCTATGGCTACACCTTC. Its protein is CASTARGEGETGYGYTF.

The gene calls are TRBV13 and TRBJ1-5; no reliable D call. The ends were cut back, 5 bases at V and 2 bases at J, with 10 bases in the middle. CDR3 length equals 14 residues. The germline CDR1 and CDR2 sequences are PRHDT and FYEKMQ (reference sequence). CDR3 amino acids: CASSLRAGNQPQHF. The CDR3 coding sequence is TGTGCCAGCAGCCTGAGGGCGGGCAATCAGCCCCAGCATTTT.

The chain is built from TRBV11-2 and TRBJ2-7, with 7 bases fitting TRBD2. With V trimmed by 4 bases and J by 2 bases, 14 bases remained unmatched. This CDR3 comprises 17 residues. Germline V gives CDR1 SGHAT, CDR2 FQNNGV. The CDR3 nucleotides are TGTGCCAGCAGCTCCCCTAGACTAGCCCTAAGTACCTACGAGCAGTACTTC. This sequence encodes CASSSPRLALSTYEQYF.

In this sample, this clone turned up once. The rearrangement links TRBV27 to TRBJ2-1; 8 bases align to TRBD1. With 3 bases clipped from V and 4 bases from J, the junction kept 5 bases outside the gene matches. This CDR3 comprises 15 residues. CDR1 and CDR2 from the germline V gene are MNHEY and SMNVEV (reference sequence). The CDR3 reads CASSLDREKYNEQFF. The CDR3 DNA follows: TGTGCCAGCAGTTTGGACAGGGAGAAATACAATGAGCAGTTCTTC.

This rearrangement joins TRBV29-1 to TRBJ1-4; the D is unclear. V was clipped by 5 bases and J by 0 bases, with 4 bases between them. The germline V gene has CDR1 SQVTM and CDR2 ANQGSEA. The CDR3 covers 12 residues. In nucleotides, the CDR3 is TGCAGCGTTAAAACAACTAATGAAAAACTGTTTTTT. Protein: CSVKTTNEKLFF.

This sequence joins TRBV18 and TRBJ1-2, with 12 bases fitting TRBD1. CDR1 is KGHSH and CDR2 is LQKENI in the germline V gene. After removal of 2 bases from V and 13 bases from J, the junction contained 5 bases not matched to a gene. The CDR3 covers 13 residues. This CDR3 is CASSPSGQGASTF. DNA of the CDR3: TGTGCCAGCTCACCATCGGGACAGGGGGCTTCCACCTTC.

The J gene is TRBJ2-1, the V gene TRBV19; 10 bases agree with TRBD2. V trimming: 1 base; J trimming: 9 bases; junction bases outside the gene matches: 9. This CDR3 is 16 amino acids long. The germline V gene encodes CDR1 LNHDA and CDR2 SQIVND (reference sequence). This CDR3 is CASSIGSGRAYAEQFF. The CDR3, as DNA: TGTGCCAGTAGTATAGGAAGCGGGAGGGCCTATGCTGAGCAGTTCTTC. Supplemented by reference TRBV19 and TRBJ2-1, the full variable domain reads DGGITQSPKYLFRKEGQNVTLSCEQNLNHDAMYWYRQDPGQGLRLIYYSQIVNDFQKGDIAEGYSVSREKKESFPLTVTSAQKNPTAFYLCASSIGSGRAYAEQFFGPGTRLTVL.

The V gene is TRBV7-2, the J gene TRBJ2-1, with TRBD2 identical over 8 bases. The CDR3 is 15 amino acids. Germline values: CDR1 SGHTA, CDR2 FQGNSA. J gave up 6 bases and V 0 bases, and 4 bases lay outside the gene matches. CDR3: CASSLARTSSNEQFF. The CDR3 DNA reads TGTGCCAGCAGCTTAGCTAGGACTAGCAGCAATGAGCAGTTCTTC.

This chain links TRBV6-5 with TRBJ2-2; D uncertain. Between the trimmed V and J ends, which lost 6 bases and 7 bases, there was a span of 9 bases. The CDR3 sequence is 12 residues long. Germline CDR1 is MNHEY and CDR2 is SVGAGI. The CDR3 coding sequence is TGTGCCAGCAGCCCCTCCATCGGGGAGCTGTTTTTT. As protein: CASSPSIGELFF.

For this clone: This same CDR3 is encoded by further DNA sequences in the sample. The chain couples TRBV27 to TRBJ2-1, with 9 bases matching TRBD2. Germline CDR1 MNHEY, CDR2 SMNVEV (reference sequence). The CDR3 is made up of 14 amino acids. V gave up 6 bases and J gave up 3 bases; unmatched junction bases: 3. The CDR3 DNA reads TGTGCCAGCAGCCTAGCGGGGTACTACAATGAGCAGTTCTTC. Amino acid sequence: CASSLAGYYNEQFF.

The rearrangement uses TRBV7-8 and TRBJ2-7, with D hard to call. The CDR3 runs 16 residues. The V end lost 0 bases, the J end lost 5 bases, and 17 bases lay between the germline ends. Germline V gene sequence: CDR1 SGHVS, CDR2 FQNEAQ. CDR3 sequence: CASSLAYIRTRNEQYF. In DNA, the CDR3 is TGTGCCAGCAGCTTAGCTTACATTAGGACCAGGAACGAGCAGTACTTC.

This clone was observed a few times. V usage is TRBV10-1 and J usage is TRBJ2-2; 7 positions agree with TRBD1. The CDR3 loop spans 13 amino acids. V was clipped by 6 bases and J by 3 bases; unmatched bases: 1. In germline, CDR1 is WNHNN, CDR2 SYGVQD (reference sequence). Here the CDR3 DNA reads TGCGCCAGCAGGGGACAGTACACCGGGGAGCTGTTTTTT. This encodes CASRGQYTGELFF.

This chain's CDR3 is CASKLGPMGYGYTF. CDR3 bases: TGTGCCAGCAAGCTGGGCCCCATGGGTTATGGCTACACCTTC. The V and J genes are TRBV28 and TRBJ1-2, with D unclear. V was clipped by 7 bases and J by 5 bases, with 17 bases between them. Germline CDR1 MDHEN, CDR2 SYDVKM. This CDR3 is 14 amino acids long.

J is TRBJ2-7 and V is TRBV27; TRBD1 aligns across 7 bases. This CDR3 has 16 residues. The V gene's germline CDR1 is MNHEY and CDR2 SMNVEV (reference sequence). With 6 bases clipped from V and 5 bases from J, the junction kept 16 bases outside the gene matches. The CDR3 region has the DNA TGTGCCAGCAGCAACTCACGGTGGCAAGGGGGCCACGAGCAGTACTTC. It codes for CASSNSRWQGGHEQYF.

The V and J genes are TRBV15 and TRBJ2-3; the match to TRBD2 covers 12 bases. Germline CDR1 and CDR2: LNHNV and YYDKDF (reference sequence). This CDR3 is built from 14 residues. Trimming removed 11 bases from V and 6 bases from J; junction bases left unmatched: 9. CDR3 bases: TGTGCCGCAACTAGCGGGAGGTCGCCGGATACGCAGTATTTT. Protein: CAATSGRSPDTQYF.

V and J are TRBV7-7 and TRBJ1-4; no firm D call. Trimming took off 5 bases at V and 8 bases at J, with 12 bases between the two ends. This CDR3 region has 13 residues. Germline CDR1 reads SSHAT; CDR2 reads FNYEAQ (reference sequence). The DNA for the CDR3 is TGTGCCAGCAGCACCGTGGTCGGCGAAAAACTGTTTTTT. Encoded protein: CASSTVVGEKLFF. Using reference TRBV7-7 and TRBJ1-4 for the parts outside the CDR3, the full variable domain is GAGVSQSPRYKVTKRGQDVTLRCDPISSHATLYWYQQALGQGPEFLTYFNYEAQPDKSGLPSDRFSAERPEGSISTLTIQRTEQRDSAMYRCASSTVVGEKLFFGSGTQLSVL.